Listed here is a single T cell receptor (beta chain). This sample stems from a study of PD-L1 blockade in urothelial cancer. Only in-frame clones appear in the TCRdb table, and some are missing; sequencing was by immunoSEQ multiplex PCR. The sample includes roughly 60,000 clones, more than 65% of them seen just once. CDR3 length: 13 amino acids. Germline V gene lookup returns CDR1 SGHTA and CDR2 FQGNSA. The V end lost 4 bases, the J end lost 6 bases, and 11 bases lay between the germline ends. This clonotype was obtained from a man in his 70s with urothelial cancer. The sample was PBMCs, taken around atezolizumab (anti-PD-L1) treatment. The V call is TRBV7-2, the J call TRBJ2-3; a weak D match, TRBD2 (5 bases). The CDR3 DNA is TGTGCCAGCAGCTGGCCATGGGAGGATACGCAGTATTTT. Amino acids: CASSWPWEDTQYF. Full variable domain (rest looked up from reference TRBV7-2 and TRBJ2-3): GAGVSQSPSNKVTEKGKDVELRCDPISGHTALYWYRQSLGQGLEFLIYFQGNSAPDKSGLPSDRFSAERTGGSVSTLTIQRTQQEDSAVYLCASSWPWEDTQYFGPGTRLTVL.